The rows below give T cell receptor beta chains drawn from one sample of a study of OX40 agonist ivuxolimab in advanced cancers. TCRdb's table, derived via immunoSEQ multiplex PCR, lists solely in-frame clones and lacks some. The sample gives 11,000 to 15,000 clones, approximately 90% of which show up once; under 8.5% is in the top ten. This specimen was CD4+ or CD8+ T cells sorted from blood, taken in a trial of the OX40 agonist ivuxolimab. These receptors all come from an adult with an advanced solid tumor such as melanoma, head and neck, liver or kidney cancer. Both conserved end residues are part of each CDR3. Each record gives: D gene, V gene, clone size, J gene, CDR3 DNA, CDR3 protein. The D gene is left open where the match is weak. Clone size is stated in some rows and not others, as once, few, many or a class when expanded.

D gene: -; V gene: TRBV7-8; clone size: few; J gene: TRBJ2-1; CDR3 DNA: TGTGCCAGCAGCTTAGCTCCCTGGGGTAGGGGTTACAATGAGCAGTTCTTC; CDR3 protein: CASSLAPWGRGYNEQFF
D gene: -; V gene: TRBV7-2; clone size: once; J gene: TRBJ1-2; CDR3 DNA: TGTGCCAGCAGCTTAGATTTCGGCAGTCGGTCGGGCTACACCTTC; CDR3 protein: CASSLDFGSRSGYTF
D gene: TRBD2; V gene: TRBV27; clone size: -; J gene: TRBJ2-7; CDR3 DNA: TGTGCCAGCAGTTATAGCGGGGGTATATACGAGCAGTACTTC; CDR3 protein: CASSYSGGIYEQYF
D gene: -; V gene: TRBV9; clone size: few; J gene: TRBJ2-2; CDR3 DNA: TGTGCCAGCAGCGTGGATAACACCGGGGAGCTGTTTTTT; CDR3 protein: CASSVDNTGELFF
D gene: TRBD1; V gene: TRBV7-9; clone size: -; J gene: TRBJ1-6; CDR3 DNA: TGTGCCAGCAGCTTAGCTCGGACAGGGAGCTCCTATAATTCACCCCTCCACTTT; CDR3 protein: CASSLARTGSSYNSPLHF
D gene: -; V gene: TRBV19; clone size: -; J gene: TRBJ1-1; CDR3 DNA: TGTGCCAGTAGTACTCAAAGACAGAACACTGAAGCTTTCTTT; CDR3 protein: CASSTQRQNTEAFF
D gene: TRBD2; V gene: TRBV9; clone size: -; J gene: TRBJ2-6; CDR3 DNA: TGTGAAGCGGGGAAATCGCCTGGGGCCAACGTCCTGACTTTC; CDR3 protein: CEAGKSPGANVLTF
D gene: -; V gene: TRBV7-9; clone size: -; J gene: TRBJ2-5; CDR3 DNA: TGTGCCAGCAGCTTAGACGGGGGCTACCAAGAGACCCAGTACTTC; CDR3 protein: CASSLDGGYQETQYF
D gene: -; V gene: TRBV7-2; clone size: -; J gene: TRBJ1-3; CDR3 DNA: TGTGCCAGCAGCCCCAACTCTGGAAACACCATATATTTT; CDR3 protein: CASSPNSGNTIYF
D gene: -; V gene: TRBV5-1; clone size: -; J gene: TRBJ1-4; CDR3 DNA: TGCGCCAGCAGCTTGGGTGGAGGGAATGAAAAACTGTTTTTT; CDR3 protein: CASSLGGGNEKLFF
D gene: -; V gene: TRBV5-4; clone size: -; J gene: TRBJ1-2; CDR3 DNA: TGTGCCAGCAGCTTGGCCGGGACCTATGGCTACACCTTC; CDR3 protein: CASSLAGTYGYTF
D gene: -; V gene: TRBV7-3; clone size: -; J gene: TRBJ2-1; CDR3 DNA: TGTGCCAGCAGCTTCGACAGTAGCTCCTACAATGAGCAGTTCTTC; CDR3 protein: CASSFDSSSYNEQFF
D gene: -; V gene: TRBV12-2; clone size: -; J gene: TRBJ2-7; CDR3 DNA: TGTGCAAGTCGCCCCCGGACTAGCTTCAGTTACGAGCAGTACTTC; CDR3 protein: CASRPRTSFSYEQYF
D gene: -; V gene: TRBV7-8; clone size: -; J gene: TRBJ1-1; CDR3 DNA: TGTGCCAGCAGCTTAGGGTTATTGACAGCTTACACTGAAGCTTTCTTT; CDR3 protein: CASSLGLLTAYTEAFF
D gene: -; V gene: TRBV6-5; clone size: -; J gene: TRBJ1-6; CDR3 DNA: TGTGCCAGCAGTTACGACCTTAATTCACCCCTCCACTTT; CDR3 protein: CASSYDLNSPLHF
D gene: TRBD1; V gene: TRBV5-8; clone size: -; J gene: TRBJ2-7; CDR3 DNA: TGTGCCAGCAGCGGACAGGGGTACGAGCAGTACTTC; CDR3 protein: CASSGQGYEQYF
D gene: TRBD1; V gene: TRBV11-2; clone size: -; J gene: TRBJ1-3; CDR3 DNA: TGTGCCAGCAGGGTAACAGGGGCAGGAAACACCATATATTTT; CDR3 protein: CASRVTGAGNTIYF
D gene: -; V gene: TRBV11-2; clone size: -; J gene: TRBJ1-3; CDR3 DNA: TGTGCCAGCAGCTTACGTTCGCTAGGAAACACCATATATTTT; CDR3 protein: CASSLRSLGNTIYF
D gene: -; V gene: TRBV25-1; clone size: once; J gene: TRBJ1-4; CDR3 DNA: TGTGCCAGCAGTGAAACAGGGTGGGGTGAAAAACTGTTTTTT; CDR3 protein: CASSETGWGEKLFF
D gene: TRBD1; V gene: TRBV5-4; clone size: -; J gene: TRBJ2-3; CDR3 DNA: TGTGCCAGCAGATCCACGAGGGGACAGGGTTCTCCAGATACGCAGTATTTT; CDR3 protein: CASRSTRGQGSPDTQYF
D gene: -; V gene: TRBV6-6; clone size: -; J gene: TRBJ1-2; CDR3 DNA: TGTGCCAGCAGTTACTACGGCGGAAGCTCCGGCTACACCTTC; CDR3 protein: CASSYYGGSSGYTF
D gene: -; V gene: TRBV27; clone size: -; J gene: TRBJ1-1; CDR3 DNA: TGTGCCAGCGCAAGGGGGTCAAACATGAACACTGAAGCTTTCTTT; CDR3 protein: CASARGSNMNTEAFF
D gene: TRBD1; V gene: TRBV2; clone size: -; J gene: TRBJ1-6; CDR3 DNA: TGTGCCAGCAGTGATGTGGGCAGGGGGAATTCACCCCTCCACTTT; CDR3 protein: CASSDVGRGNSPLHF
D gene: TRBD1; V gene: TRBV6-6; clone size: -; J gene: TRBJ2-3; CDR3 DNA: TGTGCCAGCAGTCGCGAGGGACAGGGGGGCACAGATACGCAGTATTTT; CDR3 protein: CASSREGQGGTDTQYF
D gene: -; V gene: TRBV2; clone size: -; J gene: TRBJ2-3; CDR3 DNA: TGTGCCAGCTCAATCGCAGGACAGAGCACAGATACGCAGTATTTT; CDR3 protein: CASSIAGQSTDTQYF
D gene: -; V gene: TRBV13; clone size: -; J gene: TRBJ1-6; CDR3 DNA: TGTGCCAGCAGCCTGACATTGGGCGGGGATTCACCCCTCCACTTT; CDR3 protein: CASSLTLGGDSPLHF
D gene: -; V gene: TRBV9; clone size: -; J gene: TRBJ2-7; CDR3 DNA: TGTGCCAGCAGCGTAGGGGGGGCCTTCTACGAGCAGTACTTC; CDR3 protein: CASSVGGAFYEQYF
D gene: -; V gene: TRBV6-5; clone size: -; J gene: TRBJ2-2; CDR3 DNA: TGTGCCAGCAGTTACCAGGGGCACAGACCCACCGGGGAGCTGTTTTTT; CDR3 protein: CASSYQGHRPTGELFF
D gene: -; V gene: TRBV2; clone size: -; J gene: TRBJ1-2; CDR3 DNA: TGTGCCAGCAGGGCTGCAGCTAACTATGGCTACACCTTC; CDR3 protein: CASRAAANYGYTF
D gene: -; V gene: TRBV20-1; clone size: -; J gene: TRBJ1-2; CDR3 DNA: TGCAGTGCTATGGCAGGGGAGGGCTACACCTTC; CDR3 protein: CSAMAGEGYTF
D gene: -; V gene: TRBV5-1; clone size: -; J gene: TRBJ2-7; CDR3 DNA: TGCGCCAGCATCACTCAGGGATCCCGGGACGACTATTACGAGCAGTACTTC; CDR3 protein: CASITQGSRDDYYEQYF
D gene: -; V gene: TRBV5-6; clone size: -; J gene: TRBJ1-1; CDR3 DNA: TGTGCCAGCAGCTTGGAGGTGAGATGGACTGAAGCTTTCTTT; CDR3 protein: CASSLEVRWTEAFF
D gene: -; V gene: TRBV9; clone size: -; J gene: TRBJ2-2; CDR3 DNA: TGTGCCAGCAGCGTAGGAGGAATGAACACCGGGGAGCTGTTTTTT; CDR3 protein: CASSVGGMNTGELFF
D gene: -; V gene: TRBV5-5; clone size: -; J gene: TRBJ2-2; CDR3 DNA: TGTGCCAGCAGCTTGTCGGCAGCTTCCGGGGAGCTGTTTTTT; CDR3 protein: CASSLSAASGELFF
D gene: -; V gene: TRBV21-1; clone size: -; J gene: TRBJ2-2; CDR3 DNA: TGTGCCAGCAGCAAAAGAATAAGGCGGTACACCGGGGAGCTGTTTTTT; CDR3 protein: CASSKRIRRYTGELFF
D gene: -; V gene: TRBV18; clone size: -; J gene: TRBJ2-7; CDR3 DNA: TGTGCCAGCTCATCGCAGGGGTCCTACGAGCAGTACTTC; CDR3 protein: CASSSQGSYEQYF
D gene: -; V gene: TRBV15; clone size: -; J gene: TRBJ1-1; CDR3 DNA: TGTGCCACCAGCAGCTGGGACCGTGGGGCTGAAGCTTTCTTT; CDR3 protein: CATSSWDRGAEAFF
D gene: TRBD1; V gene: TRBV7-3; clone size: -; J gene: TRBJ1-1; CDR3 DNA: TGTGCCAGCAGCTCCCGGGACAGGAACCTTGAAGCTTTCTTT; CDR3 protein: CASSSRDRNLEAFF
D gene: -; V gene: TRBV7-3; clone size: -; J gene: TRBJ2-3; CDR3 DNA: TGTGCCAGCAGCTTATTGCGGACTAGCACAGATACGCAGTATTTT; CDR3 protein: CASSLLRTSTDTQYF
D gene: TRBD1; V gene: TRBV18; clone size: -; J gene: TRBJ1-1; CDR3 DNA: TGTGCCAGCTCACCATTGGACAGGGGTACTGAAGCTTTCTTT; CDR3 protein: CASSPLDRGTEAFF
D gene: -; V gene: TRBV21-1; clone size: -; J gene: TRBJ2-1; CDR3 DNA: TGTGCCAGCAGCAAGGGCTCCCTCACTGAGCAGTTCTTC; CDR3 protein: CASSKGSLTEQFF
D gene: -; V gene: TRBV5-1; clone size: -; J gene: TRBJ2-5; CDR3 DNA: TGCGCCAGCAGCTCGCCCCTAGGGACCTCGGAGACCCAGTACTTC; CDR3 protein: CASSSPLGTSETQYF
D gene: -; V gene: TRBV15; clone size: -; J gene: TRBJ1-4; CDR3 DNA: TGTGCCACCAGCAGAGAGAGGCAGCGAAATGAAAAACTGTTTTTT; CDR3 protein: CATSRERQRNEKLFF
D gene: TRBD1; V gene: TRBV2; clone size: -; J gene: TRBJ2-3; CDR3 DNA: TGTGCCAGCAGAGCCGGGACAGGATTGGGGGTTCCCACAGATACGCAGTATTTT; CDR3 protein: CASRAGTGLGVPTDTQYF
D gene: -; V gene: TRBV27; clone size: -; J gene: TRBJ2-7; CDR3 DNA: TGTGCCAGCAGTATTAGGAGAGGGTACGAGCAGTACTTC; CDR3 protein: CASSIRRGYEQYF
D gene: -; V gene: TRBV6-1; clone size: -; J gene: TRBJ2-5; CDR3 DNA: TGTGCCAGCAGTGAACGGGGCTCCAAGGAGACCCAGTACTTC; CDR3 protein: CASSERGSKETQYF
D gene: -; V gene: TRBV7-9; clone size: -; J gene: TRBJ2-5; CDR3 DNA: TGTGCCAGCAGCTTGGGGAGACAAGAGACCCAGTACTTC; CDR3 protein: CASSLGRQETQYF
D gene: -; V gene: TRBV6-1; clone size: -; J gene: TRBJ1-6; CDR3 DNA: TGTGCCAGCAGTGTAGAAAGGCAATACTATAATTCACCCCTCCACTTT; CDR3 protein: CASSVERQYYNSPLHF
D gene: -; V gene: TRBV6-1; clone size: -; J gene: TRBJ2-3; CDR3 DNA: TGTGCCAGCAGTGAAGCGCTTGCAGATACGCAGTATTTT; CDR3 protein: CASSEALADTQYF
D gene: TRBD2; V gene: TRBV10-1; clone size: once; J gene: TRBJ2-1; CDR3 DNA: TGCGCCAGCACCGACGGGGGGGCTGAGAATGAGCAGTTCTTC; CDR3 protein: CASTDGGAENEQFF
D gene: -; V gene: TRBV18; clone size: -; J gene: TRBJ1-6; CDR3 DNA: TGTGCCAGCTCACCAGGTGAAAGCTATAATTCACCCCTCCACTTT; CDR3 protein: CASSPGESYNSPLHF
D gene: -; V gene: TRBV11-3; clone size: -; J gene: TRBJ2-3; CDR3 DNA: TGTGCCAGCAGCGCTCAATCCGACAGAAATACGCAGTATTTT; CDR3 protein: CASSAQSDRNTQYF
D gene: -; V gene: TRBV12-2; clone size: -; J gene: TRBJ1-6; CDR3 DNA: TGTGCAAGTCGCTTCCCAGGGACGCGTCCCCTCCACTTT; CDR3 protein: CASRFPGTRPLHF
D gene: -; V gene: TRBV7-9; clone size: -; J gene: TRBJ1-6; CDR3 DNA: TGTGCCAGCAGCTTAGTTGACACATCTTCACCCCTCCACTTT; CDR3 protein: CASSLVDTSSPLHF
D gene: -; V gene: TRBV6-6; clone size: -; J gene: TRBJ1-3; CDR3 DNA: TGTGCCAGCAGTTTGTGGACGTCTGGAAACACCATATATTTT; CDR3 protein: CASSLWTSGNTIYF